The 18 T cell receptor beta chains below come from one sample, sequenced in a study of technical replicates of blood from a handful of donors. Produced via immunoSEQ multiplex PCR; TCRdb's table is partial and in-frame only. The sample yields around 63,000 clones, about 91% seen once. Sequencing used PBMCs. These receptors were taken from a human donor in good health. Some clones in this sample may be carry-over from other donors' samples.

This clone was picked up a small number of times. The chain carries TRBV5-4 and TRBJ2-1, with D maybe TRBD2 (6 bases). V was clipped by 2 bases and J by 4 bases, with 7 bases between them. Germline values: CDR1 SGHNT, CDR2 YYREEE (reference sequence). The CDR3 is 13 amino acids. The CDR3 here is CASSFGGYNEQFF. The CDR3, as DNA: TGTGCCAGCAGCTTCGGGGGATACAATGAGCAGTTCTTC.

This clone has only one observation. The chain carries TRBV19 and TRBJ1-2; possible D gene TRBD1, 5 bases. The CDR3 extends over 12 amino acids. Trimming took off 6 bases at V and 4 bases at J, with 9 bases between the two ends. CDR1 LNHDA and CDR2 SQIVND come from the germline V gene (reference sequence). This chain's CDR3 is CASRGPLYGYTF. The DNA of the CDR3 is TGTGCCAGTAGGGGGCCTCTCTATGGCTACACCTTC.

This CDR3 is CASGLDGQGDQPQHF. Here the CDR3 DNA reads TGTGCTAGTGGTTTGGATGGACAGGGAGATCAGCCCCAGCATTTT. This chain joins TRBV12-5 and TRBJ1-5, with 8 bases lining up with TRBD1. V shed 1 base, J shed 5 bases, and the junction held 4 bases outside the gene matches. This CDR3 comprises 15 residues. Per germline, CDR1 LGHNT and CDR2 FRNRAP.

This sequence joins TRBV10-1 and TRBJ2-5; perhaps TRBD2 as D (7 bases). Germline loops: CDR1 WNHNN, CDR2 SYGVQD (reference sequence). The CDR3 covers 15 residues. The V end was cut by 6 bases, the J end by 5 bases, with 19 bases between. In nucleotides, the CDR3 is TGCGCCAGCAGCCCTGAGGGGGGGTTAGAGGAGACCCAGTACTTC. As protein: CASSPEGGLEETQYF.

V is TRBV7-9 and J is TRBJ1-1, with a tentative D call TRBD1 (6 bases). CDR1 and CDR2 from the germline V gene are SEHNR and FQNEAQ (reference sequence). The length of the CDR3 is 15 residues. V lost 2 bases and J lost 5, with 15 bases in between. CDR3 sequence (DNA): TGTGCCAGCAGCTTAAGCGGGGGGCTGGGTACTGAAGCTTTCTTT. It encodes CASSLSGGLGTEAFF. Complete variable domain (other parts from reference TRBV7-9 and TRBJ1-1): DTGVSQNPRHKITKRGQNVTFRCDPISEHNRLYWYRQTLGQGPEFLTYFQNEAQLEKSRLLSDRFSAERPKGSFSTLEIQRTEQGDSAMYLCASSLSGGLGTEAFFGQGTRLTVV.

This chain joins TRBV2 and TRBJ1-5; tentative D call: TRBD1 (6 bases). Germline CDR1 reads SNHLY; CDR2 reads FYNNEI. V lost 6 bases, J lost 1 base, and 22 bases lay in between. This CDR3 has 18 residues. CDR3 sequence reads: CASSLVGTTLLSNQPQHF. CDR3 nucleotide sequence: TGTGCCAGCAGCCTAGTCGGGACAACCTTGTTAAGCAATCAGCCCCAGCATTTT.

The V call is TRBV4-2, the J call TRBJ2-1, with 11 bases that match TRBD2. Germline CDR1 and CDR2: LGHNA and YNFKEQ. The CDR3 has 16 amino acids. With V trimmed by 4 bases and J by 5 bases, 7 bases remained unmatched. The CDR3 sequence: CASSPGTSGTDNEQFF. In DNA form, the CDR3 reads TGTGCCAGCAGCCCGGGGACTAGCGGAACCGACAATGAGCAGTTCTTC.

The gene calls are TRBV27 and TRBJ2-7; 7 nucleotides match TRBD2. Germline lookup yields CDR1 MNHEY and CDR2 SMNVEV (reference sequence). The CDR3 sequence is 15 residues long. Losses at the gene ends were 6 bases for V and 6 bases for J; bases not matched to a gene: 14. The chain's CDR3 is CASRSIEVGRSEQYF. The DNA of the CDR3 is TGTGCCAGCAGGAGTATTGAGGTCGGGAGGTCCGAGCAGTACTTC.

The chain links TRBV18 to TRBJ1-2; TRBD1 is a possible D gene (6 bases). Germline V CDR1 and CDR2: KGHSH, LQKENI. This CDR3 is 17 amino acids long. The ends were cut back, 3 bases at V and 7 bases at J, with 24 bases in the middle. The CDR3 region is CASSPVLTLQGGAGYTF. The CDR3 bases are TGTGCCAGCTCACCTGTTTTAACGTTACAGGGTGGGGCTGGCTACACCTTC.

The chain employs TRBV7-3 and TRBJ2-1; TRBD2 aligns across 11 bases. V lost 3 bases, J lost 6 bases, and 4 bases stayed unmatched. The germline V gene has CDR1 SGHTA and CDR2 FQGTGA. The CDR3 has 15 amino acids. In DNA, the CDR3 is TGTGCCAGCAGCTTTAGCGGGAGGGCAGGCAATGAGCAGTTCTTC. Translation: CASSFSGRAGNEQFF. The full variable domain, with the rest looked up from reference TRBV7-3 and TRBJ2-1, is GAGVSQTPSNKVTEKGKYVELRCDPISGHTALYWYRQSLGQGPEFLIYFQGTGAADDSGLPNDRFFAVRPEGSVSTLKIQRTERGDSAVYLCASSFSGRAGNEQFFGPGTRLTVL.

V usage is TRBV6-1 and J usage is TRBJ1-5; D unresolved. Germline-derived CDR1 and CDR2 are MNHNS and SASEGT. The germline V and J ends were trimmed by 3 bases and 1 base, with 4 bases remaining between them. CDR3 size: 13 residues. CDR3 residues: CASSDRSNQPQHF. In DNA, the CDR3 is TGTGCCAGCAGTGATCGGAGCAATCAGCCCCAGCATTTT.

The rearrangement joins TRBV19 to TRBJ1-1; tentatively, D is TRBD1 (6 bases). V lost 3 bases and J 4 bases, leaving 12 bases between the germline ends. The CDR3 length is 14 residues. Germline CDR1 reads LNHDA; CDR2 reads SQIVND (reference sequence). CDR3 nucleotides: TGTGCCAGTAGTATCGGGGGGCGGAGCACTGAAGCTTTCTTT. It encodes CASSIGGRSTEAFF. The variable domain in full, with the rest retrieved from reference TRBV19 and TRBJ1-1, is DGGITQSPKYLFRKEGQNVTLSCEQNLNHDAMYWYRQDPGQGLRLIYYSQIVNDFQKGDIAEGYSVSREKKESFPLTVTSAQKNPTAFYLCASSIGGRSTEAFFGQGTRLTVV.

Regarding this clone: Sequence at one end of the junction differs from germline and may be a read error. The CDR3 here is CASGLGGRGSYNEQFF. CDR3 coding DNA: TGTGCCAGCGGCTTGGGCGGGAGAGGCTCCTACAATGAGCAGTTCTTC. The chain joins TRBV11-3 to TRBJ2-1; 7 positions agree with TRBD2. This CDR3 has 16 amino acids. Germline assignment: CDR1 SGHNT and CDR2 YENEEA.

CDR3 in amino acids: CASSLGQGGNQPQHF. The CDR3 DNA is TGTGCCAGCAGCTTGGGTCAGGGTGGCAATCAGCCCCAGCATTTT. The rearrangement links TRBV5-6 to TRBJ1-5; D is perhaps TRBD1 (5 bases). V lost 0 bases to trimming and J lost 2 bases, with 9 bases between them. The CDR3 contains 15 residues. CDR1 SGHDT and CDR2 YYEEEE come from the germline V gene.

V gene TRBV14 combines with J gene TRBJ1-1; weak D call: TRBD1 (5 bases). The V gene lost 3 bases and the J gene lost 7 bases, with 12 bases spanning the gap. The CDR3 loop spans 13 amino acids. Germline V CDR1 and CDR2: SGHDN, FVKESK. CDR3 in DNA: TGTGCCAGCAGCCACGTGAACAGGTTTGAAGCTTTCTTT. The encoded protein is CASSHVNRFEAFF.

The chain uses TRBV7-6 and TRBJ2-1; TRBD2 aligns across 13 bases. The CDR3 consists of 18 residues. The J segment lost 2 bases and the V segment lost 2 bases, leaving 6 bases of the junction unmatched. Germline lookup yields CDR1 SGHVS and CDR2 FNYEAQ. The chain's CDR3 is CASSLRLAGGRAYNEQFF. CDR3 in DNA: TGTGCCAGCAGCTTAAGACTAGCGGGGGGCAGGGCCTACAATGAGCAGTTCTTC.

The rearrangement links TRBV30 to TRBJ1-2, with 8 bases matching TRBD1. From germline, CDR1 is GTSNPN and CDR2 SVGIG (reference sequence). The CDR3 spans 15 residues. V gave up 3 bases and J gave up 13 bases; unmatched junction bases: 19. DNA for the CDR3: TGTGCCTGGAGCCCTCGGACAGGGATTGTGACTCACCTCACCTTC. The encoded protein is CAWSPRTGIVTHLTF. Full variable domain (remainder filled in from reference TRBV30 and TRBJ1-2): SQTIHQWPATLVQPVGSPLSLECTVEGTSNPNLYWYRQAAGRGLQLLFYSVGIGQISSEVPQNLSASRPQDRQFILSSKKLLLSDSGFYLCAWSPRTGIVTHLTFGSGTRLTVV.

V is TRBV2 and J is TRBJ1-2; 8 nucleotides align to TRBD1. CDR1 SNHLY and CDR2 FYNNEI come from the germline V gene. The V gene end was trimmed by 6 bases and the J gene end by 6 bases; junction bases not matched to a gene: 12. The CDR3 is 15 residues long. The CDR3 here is CASSLTGAGNNGYTF. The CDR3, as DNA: TGTGCCAGCAGCTTGACAGGGGCGGGTAATAATGGCTACACCTTC.